Presented here are 3 T cell receptor beta chains from one specimen sequenced in a study of cytomegalovirus exposure and HLA in healthy donors (dated by TCRdb to 2015 to 2018). The library came from the immunoSEQ multiplex PCR assay. The multiplex PCR relied on a mix of 60 forward primers for TCR Vbeta segments and 13 reverse primers for TCR Jbeta segments. Entries here come from immuneACCESS through TCRdb and include only in-frame sequences with V and J called. Some clones fail to appear in such tables; in the studies checked, an unresolved V gene covers under half of the shortfall, and the cause of the remainder is unknown. For this sample there are about 140,000 clones; about 61% appear just once. The biggest ten clones account for approximately 1.8% of the sample. What was sequenced was PBMCs. Receptors originate from a male donor in good health and CMV-seronegative.

The chain is built from TRBV19 and TRBJ1-1, with a weak D call TRBD1 (5 bases). V dropped 8 bases and J dropped 3 bases, with 22 bases sitting between them. This CDR3 is built from 16 residues. The germline gives CDR1 LNHDA, CDR2 SQIVND (reference sequence). CDR3 nucleotides: TGTGCCAGTCTTAACCCAACCGGACATCCCCACACTGAAGCTTTCTTT. Amino acids: CASLNPTGHPHTEAFF. The full variable domain, completed using reference TRBV19 and TRBJ1-1, is DGGITQSPKYLFRKEGQNVTLSCEQNLNHDAMYWYRQDPGQGLRLIYYSQIVNDFQKGDIAEGYSVSREKKESFPLTVTSAQKNPTAFYLCASLNPTGHPHTEAFFGQGTRLTVV.

This clone was counted only a few times. This rearrangement joins TRBV5-1 to TRBJ2-5; 8 bases line up with TRBD1. The CDR3 totals 16 residues. Per germline, CDR1 SGHRS and CDR2 YFSETQ. With 4 bases clipped from V and 3 bases from J, the junction kept 11 bases outside the gene matches. This chain's CDR3 is CASSEGQGGMKETQYF. The CDR3 DNA reads TGCGCCAGCAGCGAAGGACAGGGAGGAATGAAAGAGACCCAGTACTTC. Supplemented by reference TRBV5-1 and TRBJ2-5, the full variable domain reads KAGVTQTPRYLIKTRGQQVTLSCSPISGHRSVSWYQQTPGQGLQFLFEYFSETQRNKGNFPGRFSGRQFSNSRSEMNVSTLELGDSALYLCASSEGQGGMKETQYFGPGTRLLVL.

The genes are TRBV18 and TRBJ1-2; the D gene is possibly TRBD1 (6 bases). The CDR3 has 15 amino acids. V lost 3 bases to trimming and J lost 8 bases, with 19 bases between them. CDR1 is KGHSH, CDR2 LQKENI, per germline. The DNA of the CDR3 is TGTGCCAGCTCACCTCAAAAAGGACAGCAGGACGGCTACACCTTC. It is translated as CASSPQKGQQDGYTF.